Below, 10 T cell receptor beta chains from the same sample are listed, as sequenced in a study of OX40 agonist ivuxolimab in advanced cancers. Using immunoSEQ multiplex PCR, the repertoire was profiled, and TCRdb retains in-frame clones only, with some absent. The data show some 69,000 clones, with 89% seen just once and roughly 4% held by the top ten. The sample in question was CD4+ or CD8+ T cells sorted from blood, obtained in a trial of the OX40 agonist ivuxolimab. The receptor set was obtained from an adult with an advanced solid tumor such as melanoma, head and neck, liver or kidney cancer.

The sample holds one count of this clone. This specimen includes other DNA sequences encoding the same CDR3. J is TRBJ1-1 and V is TRBV29-1; tentative D call: TRBD1 (6 bases). The germline V gene has CDR1 SQVTM and CDR2 ANQGSEA. CDR3 size: 13 residues. V lost 5 bases and J 0 bases, leaving 10 bases between the germline ends. The CDR3 nucleotides are TGCAGCGTTTGGGGGCAGCTGAACACTGAAGCTTTCTTT. It yields the protein CSVWGQLNTEAFF.

The genes are TRBV27 and TRBJ1-4, with D tentatively TRBD1 (5 bases). Germline assignment: CDR1 MNHEY and CDR2 SMNVEV (reference sequence). The CDR3 sequence is 17 residues long. V was clipped by 5 bases and J by 4 bases, with 20 bases between them. This CDR3 is CASSPEVPTDVNEKLFF. The CDR3 nucleotides read TGTGCCAGCAGTCCAGAGGTCCCGACAGACGTTAATGAAAAACTGTTTTTT.

J is TRBJ2-7 and V is TRBV7-2; D uncertain. The germline V gene encodes CDR1 SGHTA and CDR2 FQGNSA. V lost 3 bases and J lost 3, with 3 bases in between. The CDR3 is 11 amino acids. CDR3: CASSFLYEQYF. In DNA form, the CDR3 reads TGTGCCAGCAGCTTCCTCTACGAGCAGTACTTC. Using reference TRBV7-2 and TRBJ2-7 for the parts outside the CDR3, the full variable domain is GAGVSQSPSNKVTEKGKDVELRCDPISGHTALYWYRQSLGQGLEFLIYFQGNSAPDKSGLPSDRFSAERTGGSVSTLTIQRTQQEDSAVYLCASSFLYEQYFGPGTRLTVT.

This sequence joins TRBV9 and TRBJ2-2; 10 nucleotides agree with TRBD1. CDR1 and CDR2 from the germline V gene are SGDLS and YYNGEE. The CDR3 has 16 amino acids. V gave up 4 bases and J gave up 1 base; unmatched junction bases: 4. CDR3 DNA sequence: TGTGCCAGCAGCATGACAGGGGGCCGGAACACCGGGGAGCTGTTTTTT. Its protein product is CASSMTGGRNTGELFF.

The V call is TRBV6-5, the J call TRBJ1-4; 9 positions match TRBD1. With V trimmed by 2 bases and J by 7 bases, 2 bases remained unmatched. Per the germline V gene, CDR1 is MNHEY and CDR2 is SVGAGI. The CDR3 covers 14 residues. The CDR3 sequence is CASSYDRGVEKLFF. The CDR3 DNA sequence: TGTGCCAGCAGTTACGACAGGGGGGTTGAAAAACTGTTTTTT.

The V and J genes are TRBV6-1 and TRBJ1-5, with D hard to call. Trimming cost V 2 bases and J 2 bases, with 10 bases left between them. The CDR3 is made up of 15 amino acids. CDR1 and CDR2 from the germline V gene are MNHNS and SASEGT. The DNA for the CDR3 is TGTGCCAGCAGTGAACTATACCAGGGCAATCAGCCCCAGCATTTT. Its protein is CASSELYQGNQPQHF.

This chain connects TRBV29-1 to TRBJ2-1, with 11 positions matching TRBD2. V shed 6 bases, J shed 4 bases, and the junction held 11 bases outside the gene matches. The CDR3 totals 16 residues. Germline V gene lookup returns CDR1 SQVTM and CDR2 ANQGSEA. DNA for the CDR3: TGCAGCGTGGCCGGGACTAGCGGAGGGCCGTACAATGAGCAGTTCTTC. It specifies CSVAGTSGGPYNEQFF.

The rearrangement joins TRBV6-4 to TRBJ2-1; 10 bases are shared with TRBD2. With 5 bases clipped from V and 1 base from J, the junction kept 5 bases outside the gene matches. The CDR3 runs 16 residues. Germline V CDR1 and CDR2: MRHNA, SNTAGT. The CDR3 is CASSFLAGVSYNEQFF. CDR3 in DNA: TGTGCCAGCAGTTTTCTAGCGGGAGTTTCCTACAATGAGCAGTTCTTC.

The chain combines TRBV19 with TRBJ2-3; a weak D match, TRBD2 (5 bases). The ends were cut back, 5 bases at V and 2 bases at J, with 11 bases in the middle. The germline V gene has CDR1 LNHDA and CDR2 SQIVND (reference sequence). This CDR3 spans 14 amino acids. CDR3 residues: CASSQNGITDTQYF. The CDR3 DNA is TGTGCCAGTAGTCAGAACGGGATCACAGATACGCAGTATTTT. The variable domain in full, completed from reference TRBV19 and TRBJ2-3, reads DGGITQSPKYLFRKEGQNVTLSCEQNLNHDAMYWYRQDPGQGLRLIYYSQIVNDFQKGDIAEGYSVSREKKESFPLTVTSAQKNPTAFYLCASSQNGITDTQYFGPGTRLTVL.

The rearrangement joins TRBV2 to TRBJ2-2, with unresolved D. V gave up 4 bases and J gave up 1 base, with 7 bases separating them. CDR3 size: 14 residues. CDR1 is SNHLY, CDR2 FYNNEI, per germline. CDR3 sequence reads: CASSGPGNTGELFF. CDR3 bases: TGTGCCAGCAGTGGTCCAGGGAACACCGGGGAGCTGTTTTTT.